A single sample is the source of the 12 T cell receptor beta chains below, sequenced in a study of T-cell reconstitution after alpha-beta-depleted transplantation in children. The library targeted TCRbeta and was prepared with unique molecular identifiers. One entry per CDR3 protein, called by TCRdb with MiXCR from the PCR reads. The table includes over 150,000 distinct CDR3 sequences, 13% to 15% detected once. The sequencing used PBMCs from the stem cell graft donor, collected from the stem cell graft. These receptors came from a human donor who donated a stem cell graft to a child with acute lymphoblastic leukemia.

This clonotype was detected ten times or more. As DNA, the CDR3 is TGTGCCAGCAGCCAAGACGGAGCGGGACTGACAGATACGCAGTATTTT. Translating it yields CASSQDGAGLTDTQYF. The rearrangement joins TRBV4-2 to TRBJ2-3; 7 bases align to TRBD2. The germline V gene encodes CDR1 LGHNA and CDR2 YNFKEQ. This CDR3 is built from 16 residues. The V and J ends lost 0 bases and 3 bases, in that order; junction bases with no gene match: 6.

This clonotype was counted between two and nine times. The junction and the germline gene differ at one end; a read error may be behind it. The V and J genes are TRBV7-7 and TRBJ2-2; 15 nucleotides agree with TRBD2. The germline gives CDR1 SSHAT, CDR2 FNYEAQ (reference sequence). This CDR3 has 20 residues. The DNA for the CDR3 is TGTGCTAGCAGGGATAACTCAGGACTAGCGGGAGGGACCCGCACCGGGGAGCTGTTTTTT. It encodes CASRDNSGLAGGTRTGELFF.

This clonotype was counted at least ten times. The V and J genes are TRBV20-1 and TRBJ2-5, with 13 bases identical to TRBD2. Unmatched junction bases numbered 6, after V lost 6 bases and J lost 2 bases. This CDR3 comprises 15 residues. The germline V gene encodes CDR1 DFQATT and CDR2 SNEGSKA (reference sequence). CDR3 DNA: TGCAGTGCCCCGGGACTAGCGGGGATACAAGAGACCCAGTACTTC. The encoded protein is CSAPGLAGIQETQYF.

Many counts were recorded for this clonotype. The CDR3 here is CASSSRSSGRTDTQYF. CDR3 DNA sequence: TGTGCCAGCAGTTCGCGGTCTAGCGGGAGAACAGATACGCAGTATTTT. V is TRBV12-3 or TRBV12-4 and J is TRBJ2-3; 10 bases agree with TRBD2. The junction had 7 bases not matched to a gene; V was cut back by 4 bases and J by 3 bases. This CDR3 is built from 16 residues.

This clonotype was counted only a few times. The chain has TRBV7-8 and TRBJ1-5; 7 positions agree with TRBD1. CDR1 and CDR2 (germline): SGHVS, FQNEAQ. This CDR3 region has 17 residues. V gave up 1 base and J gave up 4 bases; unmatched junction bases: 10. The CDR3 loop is CASSLVGATGINQPQHF. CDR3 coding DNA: TGTGCCAGCAGCTTAGTTGGGGCGACAGGGATAAATCAGCCCCAGCATTTT.

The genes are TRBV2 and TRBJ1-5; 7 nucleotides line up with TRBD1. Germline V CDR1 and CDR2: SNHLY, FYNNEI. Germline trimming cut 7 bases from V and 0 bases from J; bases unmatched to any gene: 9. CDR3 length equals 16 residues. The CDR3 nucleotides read TGTGCCAGCAACCGGGACAGCGCTTATAGCAATCAGCCCCAGCATTTT. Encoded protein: CASNRDSAYSNQPQHF.

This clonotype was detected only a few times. CDR3 DNA sequence: TGCGCCAGCAGCTCGACCCCCGGTACGCAGTATTTT. It is translated as CASSSTPGTQYF. The chain couples TRBV5-1 to TRBJ2-3; no clear D. CDR3 length: 12 residues. V shed 3 bases and J shed 8 bases, with 10 bases lying between them. Per germline, CDR1 SGHRS and CDR2 YFSETQ.

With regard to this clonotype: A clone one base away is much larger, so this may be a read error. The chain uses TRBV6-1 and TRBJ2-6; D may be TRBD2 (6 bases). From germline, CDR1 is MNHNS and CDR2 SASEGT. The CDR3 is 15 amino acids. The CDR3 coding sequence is TGTGCCAGCAGCAGAACTAGCTCTGGGTCCAACGTCCTGACTTTC. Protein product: CASSRTSSGSNVLTF.

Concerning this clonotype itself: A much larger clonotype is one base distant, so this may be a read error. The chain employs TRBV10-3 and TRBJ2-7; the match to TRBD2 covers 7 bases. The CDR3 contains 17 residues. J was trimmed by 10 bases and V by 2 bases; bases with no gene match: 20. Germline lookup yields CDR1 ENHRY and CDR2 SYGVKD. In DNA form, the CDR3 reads TGTGCCATCAGTGAGCGCCCGCTTGGGGAGGGCCAGAGCGACCAGTACTTC. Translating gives CAISERPLGEGQSDQYF.

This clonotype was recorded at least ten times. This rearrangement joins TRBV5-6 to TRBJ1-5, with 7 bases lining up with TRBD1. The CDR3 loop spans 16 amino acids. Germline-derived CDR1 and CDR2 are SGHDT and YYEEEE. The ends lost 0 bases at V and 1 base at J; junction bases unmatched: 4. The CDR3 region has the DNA TGTGCCAGCAGCTTGGGAGGGGGCTTCAGCAATCAGCCCCAGCATTTT. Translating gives CASSLGGGFSNQPQHF. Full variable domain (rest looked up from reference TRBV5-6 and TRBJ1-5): DAGVTQSPTHLIKTRGQQVTLRCSPKSGHDTVSWYQQALGQGPQFIFQYYEEEERQRGNFPDRFSGHQFPNYSSELNVNALLLGDSALYLCASSLGGGFSNQPQHFGDGTRLSIL.

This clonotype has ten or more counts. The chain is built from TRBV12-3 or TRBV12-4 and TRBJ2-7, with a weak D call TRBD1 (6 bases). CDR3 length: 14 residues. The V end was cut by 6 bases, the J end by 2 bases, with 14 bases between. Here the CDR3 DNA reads TGTGCCAGCAGCCGGACAGATCTAACCTACGAGCAGTACTTC. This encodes CASSRTDLTYEQYF.

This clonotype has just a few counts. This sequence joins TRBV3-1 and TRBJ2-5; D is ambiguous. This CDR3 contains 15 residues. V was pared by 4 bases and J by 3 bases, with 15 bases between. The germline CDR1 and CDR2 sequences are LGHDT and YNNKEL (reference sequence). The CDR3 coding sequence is TGTGCCAGCAGCCCCACGGCGGAGTCTAAAGAGACCCAGTACTTC. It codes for CASSPTAESKETQYF.